Presented here are 29 T cell receptor beta chains from one specimen sequenced in a study of blood T cell repertoires in COVID-19 (dated by TCRdb to 2018 to 2021). Library creation used the immunoSEQ multiplex PCR assay. Sourced from immuneACCESS, this table was stored by TCRdb with only in-frame sequences that have V and J called. A share of the clones is absent; for the studies checked, an unresolved V gene accounts for under half, and the remainder has no known explanation. The sample data list about 140,000 clones, and approximately 84% of these were observed just once. In total, the top ten clones hold over 7% of the sample. Sequencing was performed on peripheral blood. All receptors come from a human donor in a cohort sampled during active COVID-19.

The gene calls are TRBV7-8 and TRBJ1-2; 9 bases are a match to TRBD1. The J segment lost 3 bases and the V segment lost 4 bases, leaving 18 bases of the junction unmatched. The CDR3 has 19 amino acids. Per germline, CDR1 SGHVS and CDR2 FQNEAQ. The CDR3 sequence: CASSYNIRGGQGSDYGYTF. CDR3 DNA sequence: TGTGCCAGCAGCTACAACATCAGAGGGGGACAGGGCTCAGACTATGGCTACACCTTC.

This clone was observed a few times. The chain combines TRBV7-3 with TRBJ2-3, with no clear D. Trimming left V 5 bases short and J 2 bases short, with 8 bases between. This CDR3 has 13 amino acids. Germline loops: CDR1 SGHTA, CDR2 FQGTGA. The CDR3 sequence: CASSPVFTDTQYF. DNA of the CDR3: TGTGCCAGCAGCCCTGTTTTCACAGATACGCAGTATTTT.

The chain links TRBV19 to TRBJ1-1, with a possible D match to TRBD1 (5 bases). The V end was cut by 4 bases, the J end by 1 base, with 13 bases between. This CDR3 is built from 15 residues. The germline gives CDR1 LNHDA, CDR2 SQIVND (reference sequence). The chain's CDR3 is CASSTSRQGNTEAFF. In DNA form, the CDR3 reads TGTGCCAGTAGTACAAGCAGGCAGGGGAACACTGAAGCTTTCTTT.

The chain joins TRBV6-1 to TRBJ1-3, with 7 bases lining up with TRBD1. V lost 4 bases, J lost 2 bases, and 8 bases stayed unmatched. Germline V gives CDR1 MNHNS, CDR2 SASEGT. CDR3 length: 16 amino acids. CDR3 amino acids: CASSGIDREAGNTIYF. CDR3 nucleotides: TGTGCCAGCAGTGGGATAGACAGGGAGGCTGGAAACACCATATATTTT.

The chain combines TRBV5-4 with TRBJ1-6; 10 bases align to TRBD1. The germline gives CDR1 SGHNT, CDR2 YYREEE (reference sequence). This CDR3 is built from 16 residues. V lost 7 bases, J lost 7 bases, and 11 bases stayed unmatched. Written as DNA, the CDR3 is TGTGCCAGCGGCCGCCGGGACAGGGGAGGCAATTCACCCCTCCACTTT. Residues: CASGRRDRGGNSPLHF.

The chain combines TRBV6-6 with TRBJ1-2; D call uncertain. CDR1 is MNHNY and CDR2 is SVGAGI in the germline V gene (reference sequence). The germline V and J ends were trimmed by 1 base and 5 bases, with 11 bases remaining between them. This CDR3 spans 14 amino acids. CDR3 nucleotide sequence: TGTGCCAGCAGTTACTTCCGACAACGATATGGCTACACCTTC. Its protein is CASSYFRQRYGYTF.

The chain links TRBV6-6 to TRBJ1-6, with 8 bases that match TRBD1. Trimming took 4 bases from V and 8 from J; bases not matched to a gene: 4. The CDR3 consists of 14 residues. The germline gives CDR1 MNHNY, CDR2 SVGAGI (reference sequence). The CDR3 DNA sequence: TGTGCCAGCAGTTCCACGGACAGGGATTCACCCCTCCACTTT. It specifies CASSSTDRDSPLHF.

In its sample, this clone was seen once. One junction end disagrees with the germline gene, perhaps due to a read error. This chain connects TRBV18 to TRBJ2-1; 15 positions match TRBD2. This CDR3 is built from 16 residues. From germline, CDR1 is KGHSH and CDR2 LQKENI. The CDR3 protein is CASSPVVGLAGGELFF. As DNA, the CDR3 is TGTGCCAGCTCACCCGTCGTAGGACTAGCGGGGGGGGAGCTGTTCTTC.

The genes are TRBV28 and TRBJ2-7; D may be TRBD1 (5 bases). The germline V gene encodes CDR1 MDHEN and CDR2 SYDVKM. CDR3 size: 12 residues. V lost 8 bases, J lost 4 bases, and 12 bases lay in between. CDR3 nucleotide sequence: TGTGCCAGCTCCAATACAGGTTACGAGCAGTACTTC. Translating gives CASSNTGYEQYF.

The V call is TRBV9, the J call TRBJ2-1; tentatively, D is TRBD2 (6 bases). Trimming stripped 0 bases from V and 10 bases from J, with 8 bases between. CDR3 length: 12 residues. CDR1 is SGDLS and CDR2 is YYNGEE in the germline V gene. CDR3 sequence (DNA): TGTGCCAGCAGCGTAGTGGCGGGGGAGCAGTTCTTC. It yields the protein CASSVVAGEQFF.

In its sample, this clone was seen once. The V call is TRBV12-5, the J call TRBJ2-1, with 7 bases matching TRBD1. V lost 6 bases, J lost 5 bases, and 1 base stayed unmatched. The CDR3 consists of 12 residues. From germline, CDR1 is LGHNT and CDR2 FRNRAP. The CDR3 protein is CASGRGNNEQFF. In DNA form, the CDR3 reads TGTGCTAGTGGCAGGGGGAACAATGAGCAGTTCTTC.

The chain employs TRBV4-1 and TRBJ2-5; 9 bases are shared with TRBD1. J gave up 4 bases and V 4 bases, and 7 bases lay outside the gene matches. Germline CDR1 MGHRA, CDR2 YSYEKL. CDR3 length equals 15 residues. The CDR3 loop is CASSLRTGGRETQYF. The CDR3 DNA follows: TGCGCCAGCAGCCTCCGAACAGGGGGCCGAGAGACCCAGTACTTC.

The V gene is TRBV5-4, the J gene TRBJ1-2; TRBD1 matches at 7 bases. CDR3 size: 14 residues. Germline CDR1 reads SGHNT; CDR2 reads YYREEE (reference sequence). Trimming at V came to 4 bases and at J to 3 bases, leaving 6 bases not matched to a gene. The CDR3 spells CASSPTGFDYGYTF. The DNA for the CDR3 is TGTGCCAGCAGCCCGACAGGGTTTGACTATGGCTACACCTTC.

V and J are TRBV5-1 and TRBJ1-1; tentative D call: TRBD1 (6 bases). The CDR3 runs 14 residues. Germline loops: CDR1 SGHRS, CDR2 YFSETQ. The V end was cut by 4 bases, the J end by 5 bases, with 15 bases between. In nucleotides, the CDR3 is TGCGCCAGCAGCCCGGGGGGGGCGAGGACTGAAGCTTTCTTT. Translated, it gives CASSPGGARTEAFF.

The chain is built from TRBV6-6 and TRBJ1-4; D gene ambiguous. CDR3 length equals 13 residues. Looked up from germline, CDR1 is MNHNY and CDR2 is SVGAGI (reference sequence). Trimming shortened V by 11 bases and J by 7 bases, and 17 bases separated the two germline ends. CDR3 region: CAVHDSPGEKLFF. DNA for the CDR3: TGTGCCGTACACGATTCCCCGGGTGAAAAACTGTTTTTT.

The chain recombines TRBV11-2 with TRBJ2-3; TRBD2 matches 8 bases. The germline V gene encodes CDR1 SGHAT and CDR2 FQNNGV. The CDR3 covers 18 residues. Unmatched junction bases numbered 14, after V lost 6 bases and J lost 0 bases. In DNA form, the CDR3 reads TGTGCCAGCAGTACTTGGCGGGGGGTCACTACTAGCACAGATACGCAGTATTTT. Its translation: CASSTWRGVTTSTDTQYF.

This clone came up once. The chain joins TRBV5-4 to TRBJ2-6; perhaps TRBD2 as D (5 bases). Germline V gene sequence: CDR1 SGHNT, CDR2 YYREEE (reference sequence). Between the trimmed V and J ends, which lost 4 bases and 0 bases, there was a span of 11 bases. This CDR3 region has 16 residues. CDR3 DNA: TGTGCCAGCAGCCCTCGGGGTTACTCTGGGGCCAACGTCCTGACTTTC. Translated: CASSPRGYSGANVLTF.

The rearrangement joins TRBV27 to TRBJ1-5, with a possible D match to TRBD1 (5 bases). CDR3 length: 16 residues. The V end was cut by 5 bases, the J end by 6 bases, with 20 bases between. Germline CDR1 and CDR2: MNHEY and SMNVEV (reference sequence). As DNA, the CDR3 is TGTGCCAGCAGTCCCCTTGGGCGGGGGAAGGGTCAGCCCCAGCATTTT. It codes for CASSPLGRGKGQPQHF.

The chain employs TRBV19 and TRBJ1-2, with no clear D. Per the germline V gene, CDR1 is LNHDA and CDR2 is SQIVND (reference sequence). V dropped 8 bases and J dropped 7 bases, with 8 bases sitting between them. The CDR3 is 10 residues long. The CDR3 DNA follows: TGTGCCAGTCGGTCTGGTGGCTACACCTTC. This encodes CASRSGGYTF.

J is TRBJ2-7 and V is TRBV3-1 (or the pseudogene TRBV3-2), with TRBD2 identical over 9 bases. The CDR3 has 17 residues. Germline V CDR1 and CDR2: LGHDT, YNNKEL (reference sequence). V trimming: 4 bases; J trimming: 2 bases; junction bases outside the gene matches: 12. CDR3 in DNA: TGTGCCAGCAGCCGCAATCTAGCGGGGCATAGGACCTACGAGCAGTACTTC. Translated: CASSRNLAGHRTYEQYF.

This rearrangement joins TRBV25-1 to TRBJ2-7; D possibly corresponds to TRBD1 (6 bases). The CDR3 covers 14 residues. Trimming took 5 bases from V and 6 from J, leaving 17 bases between them. The germline CDR1 and CDR2 sequences are MGHDK and SYGVNS. CDR3 region: CASSHRTALAEQYF. The DNA for the CDR3 is TGTGCCAGCAGTCACCGGACAGCACTTGCCGAGCAGTACTTC.

V and J are TRBV9 and TRBJ2-1; TRBD2 matches 7 bases. V lost 0 bases and J lost 3; bases outside the gene matches: 6. CDR3 length: 16 amino acids. Germline CDR1 is SGDLS and CDR2 is YYNGEE. The CDR3 DNA sequence: TGTGCCAGCAGCGTAGGATTAGCGGGCCTCTACAATGAGCAGTTCTTC. As protein: CASSVGLAGLYNEQFF.

The chain's CDR3 is CASSQEGLGDYGYTF. The DNA for the CDR3 is TGTGCCAGCAGCCAGGAAGGCCTCGGGGACTATGGCTACACCTTC. This sequence joins TRBV3-1 (or the pseudogene TRBV3-2) and TRBJ1-2; unclear D gene. Germline CDR1 is LGHDT and CDR2 is YNNKEL (reference sequence). CDR3 length equals 15 residues. The V end lost 3 bases, the J end lost 3 bases, and 14 bases lay between the germline ends.

The chain couples TRBV7-2 to TRBJ1-5; a possible D gene is TRBD1 (6 bases). Germline CDR1 reads SGHTA; CDR2 reads FQGNSA. This CDR3 is 15 amino acids long. V was shortened by 5 bases and J by 3 bases, with 14 bases between the two germline ends. CDR3 coding DNA: TGTGCCAGCAGCCTGACAGGATTACACAATCAGCCCCAGCATTTT. Its protein is CASSLTGLHNQPQHF. The complete variable domain, with remaining parts taken from reference TRBV7-2 and TRBJ1-5, reads GAGVSQSPSNKVTEKGKDVELRCDPISGHTALYWYRQSLGQGLEFLIYFQGNSAPDKSGLPSDRFSAERTGGSVSTLTIQRTQQEDSAVYLCASSLTGLHNQPQHFGDGTRLSIL.

V and J are TRBV7-3 and TRBJ2-1, with a weak D call TRBD1 (6 bases). The CDR3 has 15 residues. V lost 4 bases and J lost 2, with 12 bases in between. The germline gives CDR1 SGHTA, CDR2 FQGTGA. The CDR3 here is CASSSQGRAYNEQFF. The CDR3 DNA sequence: TGTGCCAGCAGCTCTCAGGGGCGAGCCTACAATGAGCAGTTCTTC.

The rearrangement uses TRBV18 and TRBJ2-1; no definite D call. The CDR3 loop spans 17 amino acids. With 2 bases removed from V and 0 bases from J, the gap between germline ends came to 14 bases. Germline V gene data show CDR1 as KGHSH and CDR2 as LQKENI. DNA of the CDR3: TGTGCCAGCTCACCATTCCCTCGACGGAGCTCCTACAATGAGCAGTTCTTC. This encodes CASSPFPRRSSYNEQFF. The variable domain in full, completed from reference TRBV18 and TRBJ2-1, reads NAGVMQNPRHLVRRRGQEARLRCSPMKGHSHVYWYRQLPEEGLKFMVYLQKENIIDESGMPKERFSAEFPKEGPSILRIQQVVRGDSAAYFCASSPFPRRSSYNEQFFGPGTRLTVL.

CDR3 region: CASTSGTSGGETQYF. The DNA for the CDR3 is TGTGCCAGCACCTCCGGGACTAGCGGTGGAGAGACCCAGTACTTC. The V gene is TRBV7-2, the J gene TRBJ2-5, with 11 bases aligning to TRBD2. Germline V lookup: CDR1 SGHTA, CDR2 FQGNSA. This CDR3 has 15 residues. V lost 7 bases to trimming and J lost 4 bases; unmatched junction nucleotides: 8.

This clone was recorded once. V is TRBV10-3 and J is TRBJ1-5; D call uncertain. The CDR3 is made up of 14 amino acids. Trimming stripped 6 bases from V and 4 bases from J, with 13 bases between. CDR1 is ENHRY, CDR2 SYGVKD, per germline. Written as DNA, the CDR3 is TGTGCCATCAGACCTGGGGAGGAGAATCAGCCCCAGCATTTT. It specifies CAIRPGEENQPQHF.

The chain employs TRBV2 and TRBJ2-5, with a possible D match to TRBD1 (6 bases). CDR3 length equals 12 residues. V was trimmed by 6 bases and J by 7 bases, leaving 12 bases between them. Germline V gives CDR1 SNHLY, CDR2 FYNNEI. The CDR3 protein is CASSGQSGTQYF. CDR3 DNA sequence: TGTGCCAGCAGCGGACAGTCAGGGACCCAGTACTTC.